This T cell receptor beta chain was retrieved from a study of OX40 agonist ivuxolimab in advanced cancers. Data came from immunoSEQ multiplex PCR; TCRdb stores just in-frame clones and leaves some out. The sample lists some 87,000 clones; roughly 88% were seen once. Trimming at V came to 3 bases and at J to 4 bases, leaving 13 bases not matched to a gene. Per germline, CDR1 SGHTA and CDR2 FQGNSA. The CDR3 sequence is 17 residues long. V is TRBV7-2 and J is TRBJ2-3, with 7 bases that match TRBD2. The receptor was isolated from an adult with an advanced solid tumor such as melanoma, head and neck, liver or kidney cancer. The sample in question was CD4+ or CD8+ T cells sorted from blood, obtained in a trial of the OX40 agonist ivuxolimab. CDR3 sequence: CASSLPLAGRGSDTQYF. CDR3 bases: TGTGCCAGCAGCTTGCCATTAGCAGGGAGGGGTTCAGATACGCAGTATTTT.